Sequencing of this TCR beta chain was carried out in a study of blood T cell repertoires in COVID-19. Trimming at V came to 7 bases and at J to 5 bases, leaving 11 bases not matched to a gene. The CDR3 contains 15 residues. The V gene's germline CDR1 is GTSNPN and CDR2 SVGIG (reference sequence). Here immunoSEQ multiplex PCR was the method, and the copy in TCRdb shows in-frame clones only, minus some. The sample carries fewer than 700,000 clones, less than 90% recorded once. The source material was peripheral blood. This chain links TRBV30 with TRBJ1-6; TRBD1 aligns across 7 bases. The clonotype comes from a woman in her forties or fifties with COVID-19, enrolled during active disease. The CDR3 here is CALRHRDRNNSPLHF. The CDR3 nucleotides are TGTGCCTTACGTCACCGGGACAGAAATAATTCACCCCTCCACTTT. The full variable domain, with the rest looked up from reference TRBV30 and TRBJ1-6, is SQTIHQWPATLVQPVGSPLSLECTVEGTSNPNLYWYRQAAGRGLQLLFYSVGIGQISSEVPQNLSASRPQDRQFILSSKKLLLSDSGFYLCALRHRDRNNSPLHFGNGTRLTVT.